These 17 T cell receptor beta chains were sequenced from one sample in a study of graft-versus-host responses after intestinal transplantation. Sequenced by immunoSEQ multiplex PCR; TCRdb stores in-frame clones only, minus some. The table lists over 15,000 clones, over 75% of them singletons, with 1.5% to 2% in the top ten. Sequencing used PBMCs, obtained 14 days after transplant. The receptors derive from a human patient who received an intestinal transplant, so some T cells may come from the graft donor.

This clone was seen more than once but under ten times. This chain connects TRBV6-4 to TRBJ2-3, with 13 bases that match TRBD2. This CDR3 contains 16 residues. The germline CDR1 and CDR2 sequences are MRHNA and SNTAGT. The junction had 3 bases not matched to a gene; V was cut back by 2 bases and J by 4 bases. Here the CDR3 reads CASSDGTSGGADTQYF. CDR3 DNA: TGTGCCAGCAGTGACGGTACTAGCGGGGGGGCAGATACGCAGTATTTT.

The gene calls are TRBV4-1 and TRBJ1-1; no clear D gene. Germline V gene lookup returns CDR1 MGHRA and CDR2 YSYEKL. V lost 0 bases and J 1 base, leaving 9 bases between the germline ends. The CDR3 has 15 residues. DNA of the CDR3: TGCGCCAGCAGCCAAGATCCTTCAGGGAACACTGAAGCTTTCTTT. Its translation: CASSQDPSGNTEAFF.

There are a few counts of this clone. The chain combines TRBV28 with TRBJ2-5, with TRBD2 identical over 8 bases. The CDR3 totals 15 residues. Germline CDR1 is MDHEN and CDR2 is SYDVKM. V was pared by 3 bases and J by 5 bases, with 8 bases of the junction left unmatched. The CDR3, as DNA: TGTGCCAGCAGTTTTTTGGCGGGGGGAGGTGAGACCCAGTACTTC. The encoded protein is CASSFLAGGGETQYF.

The rearrangement uses TRBV27 and TRBJ1-1; D is possibly TRBD1 (6 bases). The CDR3 extends over 18 amino acids. Germline V gene data show CDR1 as MNHEY and CDR2 as SMNVEV (reference sequence). Trimming pared 8 bases from V and 1 base from J, leaving 26 bases between. The CDR3: CASGKEVRGDMRNTEAFF. As DNA, the CDR3 is TGTGCCAGCGGGAAGGAAGTTAGGGGGGATATGAGGAACACTGAAGCTTTCTTT.

The chain employs TRBV28 and TRBJ1-3, with a tentative D call TRBD1 (5 bases). CDR3 length: 16 residues. Between the trimmed V and J ends, which lost 3 bases and 1 base, there was a span of 13 bases. CDR1 is MDHEN and CDR2 is SYDVKM in the germline V gene. DNA of the CDR3: TGTGCCAGCAGTTTGGCGAGCGGGGGTTCTGGAAACACCATATATTTT. Its translation is CASSLASGGSGNTIYF.

This chain uses TRBV5-4 with TRBJ2-7; TRBD1 is a possible D gene (6 bases). The germline V gene encodes CDR1 SGHNT and CDR2 YYREEE (reference sequence). V was cut by 4 bases and J by 0 bases, with 14 bases left in between. This CDR3 is built from 15 residues. CDR3 loop: CASSPDGTLSYEQYF. The CDR3 nucleotides read TGTGCCAGCAGCCCTGATGGGACACTCTCCTACGAGCAGTACTTC.

The rearrangement uses TRBV29-1 and TRBJ2-1; 12 nucleotides align to TRBD2. Germline CDR1 is SQVTM and CDR2 is ANQGSEA. This CDR3 has 13 residues. J was trimmed by 4 bases and V by 7 bases; bases with no gene match: 2. The CDR3 spells CSAGLAGYNEQFF. The CDR3 DNA sequence: TGCAGCGCCGGACTAGCGGGGTACAATGAGCAGTTCTTC.

This clone was detected once. V usage is TRBV10-2 and J usage is TRBJ2-5, with 11 bases aligning to TRBD2. Germline V gene lookup returns CDR1 WSHSY and CDR2 SAAADI. Trimming took 3 bases from V and 4 from J; bases not matched to a gene: 10. The CDR3 is 17 amino acids. The CDR3 coding sequence is TGCGCCAGCAGTGAAAACCTAGCGGGGGGACCGGGAGAGACCCAGTACTTC. Translated, it gives CASSENLAGGPGETQYF.

This clone was observed a handful of times. The DNA for the CDR3 is TGTGCCAGCAGCTTGGGGATCAATCAGCCCCAGCATTTT. Translated: CASSLGINQPQHF. The chain carries TRBV5-4 and TRBJ1-5; no clear D gene. The CDR3 loop spans 13 amino acids. The germline V gene encodes CDR1 SGHNT and CDR2 YYREEE (reference sequence). Between the trimmed V and J ends, which lost 0 bases and 3 bases, there was a span of 4 bases.

The gene calls are TRBV6-6 and TRBJ2-1; 9 nucleotides align to TRBD2. CDR1 and CDR2 from the germline V gene are MNHNY and SVGAGI (reference sequence). CDR3 length equals 15 residues. The V segment lost 2 bases and the J segment 4 bases; nucleotides outside the gene matches: 3. The CDR3 sequence is CASSYISGGYNEQFF. The CDR3 nucleotides are TGTGCCAGCAGTTACATTAGCGGGGGTTACAATGAGCAGTTCTTC.

This clone was counted a few times. This chain connects TRBV6-6 to TRBJ2-7, with 8 bases lining up with TRBD2. CDR3 size: 14 residues. Germline lookup yields CDR1 MNHNY and CDR2 SVGAGI (reference sequence). J gave up 7 bases and V 0 bases, and 5 bases lay outside the gene matches. The CDR3 nucleotides read TGTGCCAGCAGTTACTCCCCAGCGGGGGTGGAGCAGTACTTC. This sequence encodes CASSYSPAGVEQYF.

The chain couples TRBV11-2 to TRBJ1-6; D gene uncertain. The CDR3 sequence is 16 residues long. Germline lookup yields CDR1 SGHAT and CDR2 FQNNGV. V shed 4 bases and J shed 4 bases, with 14 bases lying between them. As DNA, the CDR3 is TGTGCCAGCAGCTGGACCATCCCTCAGTATAATTCACCCCTCCACTTT. Translating it yields CASSWTIPQYNSPLHF.

This chain links TRBV5-6 with TRBJ2-7; D possibly matches TRBD1 or TRBD2 (5 bases each). Between the trimmed V and J ends, which lost 1 base and 0 bases, there was a span of 14 bases. CDR3 length: 16 residues. Germline V gene sequence: CDR1 SGHDT, CDR2 YYEEEE. The CDR3 DNA sequence: TGTGCCAGCAGCTTGCTCCTGGGACCGAGCTCCTACGAGCAGTACTTC. Its translation: CASSLLLGPSSYEQYF.

The J gene is TRBJ2-5, the V gene TRBV13, with TRBD2 matching 9 bases. CDR3 length: 16 amino acids. After removal of 5 bases from V and 5 bases from J, the junction contained 12 bases not matched to a gene. Germline assignment: CDR1 PRHDT and CDR2 FYEKMQ (reference sequence). The CDR3 here is CASSGGARGGRETQYF. The DNA of the CDR3 is TGTGCCAGCAGCGGCGGGGCGCGGGGGGGCCGGGAGACCCAGTACTTC.

This clone was counted between two and nine times. CDR3 residues: CASSGPNYGYTF. The CDR3 nucleotides are TGTGCCAGCAGTGGACCCAACTATGGCTACACCTTC. The chain has TRBV28 and TRBJ1-2; D remains unclear. This CDR3 has 12 amino acids. V gave up 5 bases and J gave up 2 bases, with 6 bases separating them. Germline V gene data show CDR1 as MDHEN and CDR2 as SYDVKM.

The rearrangement joins TRBV6-5 to TRBJ2-7; 7 bases match TRBD1. Germline trimming cut 5 bases from V and 2 bases from J; bases unmatched to any gene: 6. This CDR3 has 14 residues. In germline, CDR1 is MNHEY, CDR2 SVGAGI. CDR3 sequence reads: CASSIGGRPYEQYF. The CDR3, as DNA: TGTGCCAGCAGTATAGGGGGCCGGCCCTACGAGCAGTACTTC.

This chain connects TRBV4-1 to TRBJ2-1, with D tentatively TRBD1 (6 bases). The CDR3 has 13 amino acids. The V gene's germline CDR1 is MGHRA and CDR2 YSYEKL. V lost 4 bases and J lost 3, with 7 bases in between. This CDR3 reads CASSRDIYNEQFF. Written as DNA, the CDR3 is TGCGCCAGCAGCCGGGACATCTACAATGAGCAGTTCTTC.